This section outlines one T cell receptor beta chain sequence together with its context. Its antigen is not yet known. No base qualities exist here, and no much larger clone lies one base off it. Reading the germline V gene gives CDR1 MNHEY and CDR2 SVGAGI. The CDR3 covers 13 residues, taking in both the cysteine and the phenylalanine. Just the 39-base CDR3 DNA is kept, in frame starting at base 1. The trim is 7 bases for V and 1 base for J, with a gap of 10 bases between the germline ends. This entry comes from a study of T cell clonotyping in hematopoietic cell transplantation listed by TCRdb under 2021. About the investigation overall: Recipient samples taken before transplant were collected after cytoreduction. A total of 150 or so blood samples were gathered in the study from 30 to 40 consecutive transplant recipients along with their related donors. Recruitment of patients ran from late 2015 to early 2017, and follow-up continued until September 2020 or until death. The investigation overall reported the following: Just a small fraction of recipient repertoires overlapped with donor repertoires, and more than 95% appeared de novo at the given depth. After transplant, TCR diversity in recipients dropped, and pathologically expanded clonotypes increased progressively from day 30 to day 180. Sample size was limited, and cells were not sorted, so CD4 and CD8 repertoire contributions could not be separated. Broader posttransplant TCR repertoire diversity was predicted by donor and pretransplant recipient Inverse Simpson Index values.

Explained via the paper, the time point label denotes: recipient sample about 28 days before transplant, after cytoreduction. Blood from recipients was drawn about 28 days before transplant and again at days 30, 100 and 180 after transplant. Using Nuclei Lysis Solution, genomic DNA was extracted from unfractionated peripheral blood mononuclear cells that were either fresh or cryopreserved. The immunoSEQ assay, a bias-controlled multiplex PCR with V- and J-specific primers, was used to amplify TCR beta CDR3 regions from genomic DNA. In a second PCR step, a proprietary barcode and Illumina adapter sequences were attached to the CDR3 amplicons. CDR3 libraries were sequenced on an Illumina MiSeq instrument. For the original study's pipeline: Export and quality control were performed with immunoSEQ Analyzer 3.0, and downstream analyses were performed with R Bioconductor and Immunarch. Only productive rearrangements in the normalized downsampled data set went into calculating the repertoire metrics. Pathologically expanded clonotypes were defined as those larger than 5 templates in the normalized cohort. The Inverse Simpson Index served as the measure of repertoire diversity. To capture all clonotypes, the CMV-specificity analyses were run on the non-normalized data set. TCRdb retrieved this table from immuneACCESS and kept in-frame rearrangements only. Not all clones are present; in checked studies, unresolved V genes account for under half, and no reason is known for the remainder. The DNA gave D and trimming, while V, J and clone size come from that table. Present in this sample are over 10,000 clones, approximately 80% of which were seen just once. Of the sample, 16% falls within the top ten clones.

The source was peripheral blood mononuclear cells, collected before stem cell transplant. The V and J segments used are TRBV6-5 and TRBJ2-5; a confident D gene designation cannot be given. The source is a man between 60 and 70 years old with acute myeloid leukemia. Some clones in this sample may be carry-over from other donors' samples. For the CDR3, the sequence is CASNRVLQETQYF. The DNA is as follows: TGTGCCAGCAATCGGGTTCTCCAAGAGACCCAGTACTTC.